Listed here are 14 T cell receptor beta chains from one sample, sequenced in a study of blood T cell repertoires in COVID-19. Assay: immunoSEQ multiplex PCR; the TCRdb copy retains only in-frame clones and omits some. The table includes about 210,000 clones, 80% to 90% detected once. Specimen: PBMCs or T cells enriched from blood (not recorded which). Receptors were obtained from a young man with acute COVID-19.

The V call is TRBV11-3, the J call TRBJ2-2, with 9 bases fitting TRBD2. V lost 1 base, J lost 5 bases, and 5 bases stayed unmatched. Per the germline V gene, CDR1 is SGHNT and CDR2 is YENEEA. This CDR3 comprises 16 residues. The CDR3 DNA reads TGTGCCAGCAGCTTAGGACTAGCGGAAGGGACCGGGGAGCTGTTTTTT. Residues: CASSLGLAEGTGELFF.

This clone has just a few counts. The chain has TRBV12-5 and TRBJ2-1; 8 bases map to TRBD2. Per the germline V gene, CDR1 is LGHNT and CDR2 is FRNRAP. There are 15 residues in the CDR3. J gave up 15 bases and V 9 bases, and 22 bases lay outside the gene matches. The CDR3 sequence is CASWGGPGLGVGWFF. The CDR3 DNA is TGTGCTAGCTGGGGGGGACCGGGACTAGGTGTCGGTTGGTTCTTC. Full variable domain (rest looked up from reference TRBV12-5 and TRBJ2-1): DARVTQTPRHKVTEMGQEVTMRCQPILGHNTVFWYRQTMMQGLELLAYFRNRAPLDDSGMPKDRFSAEMPDATLATLKIQPSEPRDSAVYFCASWGGPGLGVGWFFGPGTRLTVL.

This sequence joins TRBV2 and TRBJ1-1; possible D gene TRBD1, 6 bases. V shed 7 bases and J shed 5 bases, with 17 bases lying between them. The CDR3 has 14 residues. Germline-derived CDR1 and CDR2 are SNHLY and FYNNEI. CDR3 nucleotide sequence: TGTGCCAGCAACGGTCAGGGGCGGAAGACTGAAGCTTTCTTT. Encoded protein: CASNGQGRKTEAFF.

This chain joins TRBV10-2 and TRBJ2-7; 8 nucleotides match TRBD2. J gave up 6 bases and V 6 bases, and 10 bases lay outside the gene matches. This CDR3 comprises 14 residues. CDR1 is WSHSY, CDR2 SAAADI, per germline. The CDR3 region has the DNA TGCGCCAGCAGAGTGTGGCGGGAGGCGGGCGAGCAGTACTTC. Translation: CASRVWREAGEQYF.

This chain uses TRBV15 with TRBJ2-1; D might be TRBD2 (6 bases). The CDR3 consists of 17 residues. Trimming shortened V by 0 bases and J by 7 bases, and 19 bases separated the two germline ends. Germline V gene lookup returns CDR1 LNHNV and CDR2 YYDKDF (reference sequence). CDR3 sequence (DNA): TGTGCCACCAGCAGAGATCGTTGGGGGGAGCACGCTAATGAGCAGTTCTTC. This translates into CATSRDRWGEHANEQFF.

The CDR3 DNA is TGTGCCAGCAGTCCCCGAGGATCGGCGAACACCATATATTTT. Its translation is CASSPRGSANTIYF. J is TRBJ1-3 and V is TRBV28; D is unresolved. In germline, CDR1 is MDHEN, CDR2 SYDVKM. The germline V and J ends were trimmed by 5 bases and 7 bases, with 15 bases remaining between them. The CDR3 consists of 14 residues.

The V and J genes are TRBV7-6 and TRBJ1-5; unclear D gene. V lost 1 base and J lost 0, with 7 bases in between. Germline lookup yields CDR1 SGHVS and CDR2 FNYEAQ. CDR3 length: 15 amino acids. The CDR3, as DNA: TGTGCCAGCAGCTTAGGGGCCAATAGCAATCAGCCCCAGCATTTT. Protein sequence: CASSLGANSNQPQHF.

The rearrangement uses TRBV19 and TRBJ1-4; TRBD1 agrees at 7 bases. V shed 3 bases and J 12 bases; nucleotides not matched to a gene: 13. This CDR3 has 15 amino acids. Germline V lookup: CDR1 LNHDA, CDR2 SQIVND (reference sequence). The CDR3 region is CASSMDRPPIEELFF. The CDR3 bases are TGTGCCAGTAGTATGGACAGGCCCCCGATTGAGGAACTGTTTTTT.

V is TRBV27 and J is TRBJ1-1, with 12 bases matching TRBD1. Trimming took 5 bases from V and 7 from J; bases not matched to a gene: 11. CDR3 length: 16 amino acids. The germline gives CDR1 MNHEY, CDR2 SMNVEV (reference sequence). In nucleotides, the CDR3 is TGTGCCAGCAGTATCTTACCCGGGACAGGGGGCATTGAAGCTTTCTTT. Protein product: CASSILPGTGGIEAFF.

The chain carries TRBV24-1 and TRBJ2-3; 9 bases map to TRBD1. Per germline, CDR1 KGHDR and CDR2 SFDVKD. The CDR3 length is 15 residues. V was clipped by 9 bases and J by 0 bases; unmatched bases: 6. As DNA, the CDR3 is TGTGCCACCCGGGGACAGGGAGGGAGCACAGATACGCAGTATTTT. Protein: CATRGQGGSTDTQYF.

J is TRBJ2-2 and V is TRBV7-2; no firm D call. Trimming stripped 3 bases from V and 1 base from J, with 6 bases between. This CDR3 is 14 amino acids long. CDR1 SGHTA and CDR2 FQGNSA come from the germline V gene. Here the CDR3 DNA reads TGTGCCAGCAGCTTTAACGGGAACACCGGGGAGCTGTTTTTT. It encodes CASSFNGNTGELFF.

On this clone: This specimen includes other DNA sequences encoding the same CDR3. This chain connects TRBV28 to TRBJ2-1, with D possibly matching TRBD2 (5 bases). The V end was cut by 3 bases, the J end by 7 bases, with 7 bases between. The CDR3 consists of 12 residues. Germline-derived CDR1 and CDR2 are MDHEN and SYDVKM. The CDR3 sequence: CASSLSGNEQFF. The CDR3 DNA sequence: TGTGCCAGCAGTTTGTCGGGAAATGAGCAGTTCTTC.

The CDR3: CASSPDGGSYEQYF. DNA of the CDR3: TGTGCCAGCAGCCCAGACGGCGGGAGTTACGAGCAGTACTTC. The J gene is TRBJ2-7, the V gene TRBV7-2; 7 bases are shared with TRBD2. This CDR3 has 14 residues. Germline V gene data show CDR1 as SGHTA and CDR2 as FQGNSA. The junction had 8 bases not matched to a gene; V was cut back by 5 bases and J by 4 bases.

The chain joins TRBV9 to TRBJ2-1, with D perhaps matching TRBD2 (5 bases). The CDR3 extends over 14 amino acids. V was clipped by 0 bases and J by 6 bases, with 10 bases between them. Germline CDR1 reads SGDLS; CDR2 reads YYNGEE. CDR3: CASSVGPSFNEQFF. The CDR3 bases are TGTGCCAGCAGCGTAGGCCCTAGCTTCAATGAGCAGTTCTTC.